This T cell receptor (beta chain) originates from a study of T cells after yellow fever vaccination. Study-wide results and limits: Primary-vaccination clones mostly resurfaced post-booster (approximately 96% CD4, 75% to 90% CD8).

This clonotype is a singleton in its sample. Its antigen is as yet unknown. TCRdb itself ran the 5' RACE reads through MiXCR, one entry per CDR3 protein. Of some 110,000 distinct CDR3 sequences listed, about 7% were seen once; the top ten hold nearly 2.5%. The receptor was isolated from a man in his late teens or twenties who received the YFV17D yellow fever vaccine. Material: CD4+ T cells sorted from PBMCs, obtained 10 to 11 days after the first yellow fever vaccination.

The CDR3 reads CASSSPGAVIQYF. The CDR3 DNA reads TGTGCCAGCAGCTCCCCGGGGGCCGTGATCCAGTACTTC. The V and J genes are TRBV7-3 and TRBJ2-5; D may be TRBD1 or TRBD2 (6 bases each). The CDR3 extends over 13 amino acids. Trimming left V 4 bases short and J 10 bases short, with 16 bases between. Germline assignment: CDR1 SGHTA and CDR2 FQGTGA.